This TCR beta chain was sequenced during a study of blood T cell repertoires in COVID-19. Study summary: Collection of acute and convalescent COVID-19 samples took place in the United States, Italy and Spain. Nucleic acid was either cDNA or gDNA, and it came from T cells, B-cell-depleted T cells, or PBMCs.

Per the original methods: How many nucleated cells were present was estimated from reference gene primer amplification. Sequencing was performed with immunoSEQ multiplex PCR; in TCRdb, only in-frame clones are kept and a portion is missing. V and J calls and clone size come straight from that table; D and trimming were deduced from the DNA. Altogether just over 250,000 clones are present, over 75% being singletons, with the ten largest covering over 2%. Trimming removed 5 bases at V and 0 bases at J, with 7 bases between. Germline-derived CDR1 and CDR2 are KGHSH and LQKENI. The length of the CDR3 is 13 residues.

The source of this sequence is a woman in her forties or fifties with acute or convalescent COVID-19. V gene TRBV18 combines with J gene TRBJ1-1; D is ambiguous. Sequenced material: peripheral blood. This CDR3 is CASSALVNTEAFF. The CDR3 nucleotides read TGTGCCAGCTCAGCCCTAGTGAACACTGAAGCTTTCTTT.